The rows below give T cell receptor beta chains drawn from one sample of a study of CD8+CD57+ T cells in acquired aplastic anemia. One entry per CDR3 protein results from TCRdb running MiXCR on the reads. The data show 170,000 or so distinct CDR3 sequences, with less than 65% seen just once and about 44% held by the top ten. Sample: sorted CD4+, CD8+, or CD8+CD57+ T cells (not recorded which) from PBMCs. All receptors come from a human donor with aplastic anemia. Each CDR3 is given with its conserved first and last residue. Fields, in order: D gene, CDR3 length, clone size, V gene, J gene, CDR3 DNA, CDR3 protein. D genes are given only for firm matches. Some rows have no size entry. The others give once, few or many, or a class for an expanded clone.

D: .; length: 13; size: few; V: TRBV29-1; J: TRBJ1-2; DNA: TGCAGCGTTGAAGTTACAGCTTTCTATGGCTACACCTTC; CDR3: CSVEVTAFYGYTF
D: .; length: 14; size: .; V: TRBV2; J: TRBJ2-7; DNA: TGTGCCAGCAGTTCTCGGGACGGGAACAATGAGCAGTACTTC; CDR3: CASSSRDGNNEQYF
D: .; length: 13; size: .; V: TRBV2; J: TRBJ2-3; DNA: TGTGCCAGCAGTGCTTTCTTGTCTGATACGCAGTATTTT; CDR3: CASSAFLSDTQYF
D: .; length: 13; size: .; V: TRBV2; J: TRBJ2-7; DNA: TGTGCCAGCAGTGTAGGGCAGTCCTACGAGCAGTACTTC; CDR3: CASSVGQSYEQYF
D: TRBD1; length: 14; size: .; V: TRBV20-1; J: TRBJ2-7; DNA: TGCAGTGCTACGACAGGGGAGGTATCCTACGAGCAGTACTTC; CDR3: CSATTGEVSYEQYF
D: .; length: 13; size: .; V: TRBV19; J: TRBJ2-7; DNA: TGTGCCAGTAGTATAGGTAGCAGCTACGAGCAGTACTTC; CDR3: CASSIGSSYEQYF
D: .; length: 13; size: .; V: TRBV24-1; J: TRBJ2-5; DNA: TGTGCCACCAGTGTCCAGGGAGGCGAGACCCAGTACTTC; CDR3: CATSVQGGETQYF
D: TRBD2; length: 18; size: .; V: TRBV15; J: TRBJ2-3; DNA: TGTGCCACCAGCAGAAAACTGATGGCTAGCGGGGGCACAGATACGCAGTATTTT; CDR3: CATSRKLMASGGTDTQYF
D: .; length: 13; size: .; V: TRBV9; J: TRBJ1-2; DNA: TGTGCCAGCAGCGTAGTCGGACACTATGGCTACACCTTC; CDR3: CASSVVGHYGYTF
D: .; length: 15; size: .; V: TRBV9; J: TRBJ2-7; DNA: TGTGCCAGCAGCGTGACATCTGACGGCTCCTACGAGCAGTACTTC; CDR3: CASSVTSDGSYEQYF
D: .; length: 10; size: .; V: TRBV6-1; J: TRBJ1-1; DNA: TGTGCCAGCACTTGGGGGGAAACTTTCTTT; CDR3: CASTWGETFF
D: .; length: 19; size: .; V: TRBV7-8; J: TRBJ1-2; DNA: TGTGCCAGCAGCTTAGGAGCAGATTTGGGACGTGGGGCTAACTATGGCTACACCTTC; CDR3: CASSLGADLGRGANYGYTF
D: .; length: 15; size: many; V: TRBV6-6; J: TRBJ1-1; DNA: TGTGCCAGCAGTTACTCGATAGGTACTCACACTGAAGCTTTCTTT; CDR3: CASSYSIGTHTEAFF
D: TRBD2; length: 16; size: many; V: TRBV6-5; J: TRBJ2-5; DNA: TGTGCCAGCAGTTACTCCGGCGCTAGCGGCCAAGAGACCCAGTACTTC; CDR3: CASSYSGASGQETQYF
D: .; length: 13; size: .; V: TRBV4-2; J: TRBJ2-3; DNA: TGTGCCAGCAGCCCCCTCCGCACAGATACGCAGTATTTT; CDR3: CASSPLRTDTQYF
D: .; length: 17; size: .; V: TRBV20-1; J: TRBJ2-1; DNA: TGCAGTGCTAGAGCACCCCAACGGGCAATCCTAAATAATGAGCAGTTCTTC; CDR3: CSARAPQRAILNNEQFF
D: TRBD1; length: 16; size: .; V: TRBV10-3; J: TRBJ2-3; DNA: TGTGCCATCAGTGAGTCGTCAGGGGGAAACGCAGATACGCAGTATTTT; CDR3: CAISESSGGNADTQYF
D: TRBD2; length: 16; size: .; V: TRBV25-1; J: TRBJ2-5; DNA: TGTGCCAGCAGCCCCGGGGCTAGCGGGAGAGGGGAGACCCAGTACTTC; CDR3: CASSPGASGRGETQYF
D: .; length: 14; size: .; V: TRBV15; J: TRBJ2-1; DNA: TGTGCCACCAGCGACTTGGGACTCTTTAATGAGCAGTTCTTC; CDR3: CATSDLGLFNEQFF
D: .; length: 16; size: many; V: TRBV9; J: TRBJ1-1; DNA: TGTGCCAGCAGCGTAGGAGGGGGTACGGCGAACACTGAAGCTTTCTTT; CDR3: CASSVGGGTANTEAFF
D: TRBD1; length: 15; size: many; V: TRBV20-1; J: TRBJ2-1; DNA: TGCAGTGCCTACAGAGGGACAGGCGGGGTCAATGAGCAGTTCTTC; CDR3: CSAYRGTGGVNEQFF
D: TRBD1; length: 13; size: many; V: TRBV5-7; J: TRBJ2-2; DNA: TGTGCCAGTGAAGACAGGGGTACCGGGGAGCTGTTTTTT; CDR3: CASEDRGTGELFF
D: .; length: 10; size: .; V: TRBV20-1; J: TRBJ1-2; DNA: TGCAGTGCTAGAGATCTTACAGCCACCTTC; CDR3: CSARDLTATF
D: .; length: 16; size: .; V: TRBV29-1; J: TRBJ2-6; DNA: TGCAGCGTTGAAGAGTGGGGGCAATCTGGGGCCAACGTCCTGACTTTC; CDR3: CSVEEWGQSGANVLTF
D: .; length: 16; size: .; V: TRBV11-2; J: TRBJ2-1; DNA: TGTGCCAGCAGCTTATTCGAGGGAATAAGCTACAATGAGCAGTTCTTC; CDR3: CASSLFEGISYNEQFF
D: TRBD2; length: 14; size: .; V: TRBV5-6; J: TRBJ2-7; DNA: TGTGCCAGCAGCGTAGAAGCGGGAGTTGGCGAGCAGTACTTC; CDR3: CASSVEAGVGEQYF
D: TRBD2; length: 16; size: .; V: TRBV7-2; J: TRBJ2-3; DNA: TGTGCCAGCAGCTCCCATATTGAACCGGGAGGAGATACGCAGTATTTT; CDR3: CASSSHIEPGGDTQYF
D: .; length: 16; size: few; V: TRBV20-1; J: TRBJ1-6; DNA: TGCAGTGCTAGAGATCTTAGGGCAGGGGACTTTTCACCCCTCCACTTT; CDR3: CSARDLRAGDFSPLHF
D: .; length: 14; size: .; V: TRBV7-2; J: TRBJ1-4; DNA: TGTGCCAGCAGCCTCGGGTCGCTAAATGAAAAACTGTTTTTT; CDR3: CASSLGSLNEKLFF
D: TRBD2; length: 18; size: .; V: TRBV24-1; J: TRBJ2-5; DNA: TGTGCCACCAGTGATGAGGTTGGGACTAGCGCCCACCAAGGGACCCAGTACTTC; CDR3: CATSDEVGTSAHQGTQYF
D: TRBD1; length: 16; size: many; V: TRBV7-9; J: TRBJ2-3; DNA: TGTGCCAGCAGCTGGGGGACAGGGGGCCGCACAGATACGCAGTATTTT; CDR3: CASSWGTGGRTDTQYF
D: TRBD1; length: 12; size: .; V: TRBV29-1; J: TRBJ2-7; DNA: TGCAGCGTTGGCGGGACAGGGGACGAGCAGTACTTC; CDR3: CSVGGTGDEQYF
D: TRBD1; length: 15; size: .; V: TRBV5-6; J: TRBJ1-1; DNA: TGTGCCAGCAGCTTCGGACAGGGGGCGAGGACTGAAGCTTTCTTT; CDR3: CASSFGQGARTEAFF
D: .; length: 12; size: .; V: TRBV2; J: TRBJ2-1; DNA: TGTGCCAGCAGCCGAGTTGGAGATGAGCAGTTCTTC; CDR3: CASSRVGDEQFF
D: TRBD2; length: 16; size: .; V: TRBV7-7; J: TRBJ2-1; DNA: TGTGCTAGCAGCCGGGGACTAGCGGGAGGGGGCGATGAGCAGTTCTTC; CDR3: CASSRGLAGGGDEQFF
D: .; length: 17; size: .; V: TRBV7-9; J: TRBJ1-2; DNA: TGTGCCAGCAGCACAATGACAGGCGGGGGGACCAACTATGGCTACACCTTC; CDR3: CASSTMTGGGTNYGYTF
D: .; length: 18; size: .; V: TRBV7-8; J: TRBJ1-3; DNA: TGTGCCAGCAGCTTAGTCGGTGACTCCGCCAACTATGGCTACACCATATATTTT; CDR3: CASSLVGDSANYGYTIYF
D: .; length: 14; size: .; V: TRBV4-3; J: TRBJ2-5; DNA: TGCGCCAGCAGCTCCGAGGGCAGATACGGGACCCAGTACTTC; CDR3: CASSSEGRYGTQYF
D: .; length: 14; size: .; V: TRBV10-3; J: TRBJ1-5; DNA: TGTGCCATCAGTGAGCTGGGACTACGTCAGCCCCAGCATTTT; CDR3: CAISELGLRQPQHF
D: TRBD2; length: 13; size: few; V: TRBV7-4; J: TRBJ2-5; DNA: TGTGCCAGCAGCTTTTGGGGGGGAGAGACCCAGTACTTC; CDR3: CASSFWGGETQYF
D: .; length: 14; size: .; V: TRBV25-1; J: TRBJ2-1; DNA: TGTGCCAGCAGTGAATCCAACAGATTGAATGAGCAGTTCTTC; CDR3: CASSESNRLNEQFF
D: .; length: 14; size: once; V: TRBV5-1; J: TRBJ2-5; DNA: TGCGCCAGCAGCCCGGGGGTGGGGAAGGAGACCCAGTACTTC; CDR3: CASSPGVGKETQYF
D: .; length: 14; size: .; V: TRBV20-1; J: TRBJ2-3; DNA: TGCAGTGCTAGATCGAGTGCGGGGACAGATACGCAGTATTTT; CDR3: CSARSSAGTDTQYF